This entry lists 13 T cell receptor beta chains sequenced from one sample in a study of T-cell memory formation after mild COVID-19. TCRdb reanalysed the 5' RACE reads using MiXCR and keeps one entry per CDR3 protein. The sample has more than 350,000 distinct CDR3 sequences; roughly 15% are singletons. Sequencing was performed on PBMCs or a T cell subset sorted from them (not recorded which). These receptors were obtained from a young man who had mild COVID-19 (a few samples of this study predate the infection). Cell type and time point are not known.

The chain employs TRBV27 and TRBJ1-2, with D tentatively TRBD1 (5 bases). The germline gives CDR1 MNHEY, CDR2 SMNVEV (reference sequence). V was trimmed by 0 bases and J by 1 base, leaving 9 bases between them. The CDR3 spans 15 residues. The CDR3 bases are TGTGCCAGCAGTTTATCGGGACGGCTTAACTATGGCTACACCTTC. Its translation is CASSLSGRLNYGYTF.

This clonotype was detected a few times. This chain joins TRBV5-1 and TRBJ2-7; D possibly uses TRBD1 or TRBD2 (6 bases each). This CDR3 is 15 amino acids long. V was trimmed by 4 bases and J by 3 bases, leaving 17 bases between them. Germline CDR1 is SGHRS and CDR2 is YFSETQ. CDR3 residues: CASSGGTKSYYEQYF. Here the CDR3 DNA reads TGCGCCAGCAGCGGAGGGACAAAATCCTACTACGAGCAGTACTTC.

V is TRBV6-5 and J is TRBJ2-7, with 9 bases aligning to TRBD2. The CDR3 runs 16 residues. Germline assignment: CDR1 MNHEY and CDR2 SVGAGI. V lost 5 bases, J lost 2 bases, and 10 bases stayed unmatched. CDR3: CASSKYGLASPYEQYV. The CDR3 DNA reads as TGTGCCAGCAGTAAATATGGACTAGCGAGTCCCTACGAGCAGTACGTC.

The chain links TRBV3-1 to TRBJ2-7; 7 nucleotides match TRBD1. V gave up 4 bases and J gave up 6 bases; unmatched junction bases: 6. The CDR3 has 13 amino acids. The germline V gene has CDR1 LGHDT and CDR2 YNNKEL (reference sequence). CDR3 sequence reads: CASSPDRVREQYF. CDR3 DNA sequence: TGTGCCAGCAGCCCCGACAGGGTCCGCGAGCAGTACTTC.

This clonotype was observed a few times. The V gene is TRBV5-1, the J gene TRBJ2-5; D not resolved. The CDR3 has 14 amino acids. CDR1 SGHRS and CDR2 YFSETQ come from the germline V gene. V was clipped by 0 bases and J by 1 base, with 7 bases between them. The chain's CDR3 is CASSLGRPQETQYF. The CDR3 coding sequence is TGCGCCAGCAGCTTGGGGCGGCCCCAAGAGACCCAGTACTTC.

This clonotype was observed a few times. The genes are TRBV6-5 and TRBJ1-1; weak D call: TRBD1 (5 bases). This CDR3 has 17 amino acids. V lost 0 bases and J 9 bases, leaving 23 bases between the germline ends. CDR1 MNHEY and CDR2 SVGAGI come from the germline V gene. In DNA, the CDR3 is TGTGCCAGCAGTTACTCTCCCCCGGACACCGACTCGACAAAAGCTTTCTTT. It yields the protein CASSYSPPDTDSTKAFF.

This clonotype was counted a few times. The chain links TRBV4-2 to TRBJ2-6, with TRBD1 matching over 10 bases. J was trimmed by 0 bases and V by 4 bases; bases with no gene match: 3. CDR1 is LGHNA and CDR2 is YNFKEQ in the germline V gene. The CDR3 has 17 residues. CDR3 in DNA: TGTGCCAGCAGCCTGGGGACAGGGGACTCTGGGGCCAACGTCCTGACTTTC. Translating it yields CASSLGTGDSGANVLTF.

This clonotype was found a few times. The chain links TRBV7-9 to TRBJ2-5; either TRBD1 or TRBD2 may supply D (5 bases each). The CDR3 extends over 13 amino acids. CDR1 SEHNR and CDR2 FQNEAQ come from the germline V gene (reference sequence). The V end was cut by 5 bases, the J end by 4 bases, with 11 bases between. The DNA of the CDR3 is TGTGCCAGCAGCGAGGGACGGGCAGAGACCCAGTACTTC. This codes for CASSEGRAETQYF.

V usage is TRBV7-3 and J usage is TRBJ2-1; D could derive from TRBD1 or TRBD2 (5 bases each). The CDR3 sequence is 14 residues long. Germline values: CDR1 SGHTA, CDR2 FQGTGA. V was shortened by 5 bases and J by 13 bases, with 21 bases between the two germline ends. The CDR3 DNA reads as TGTGCCAGCAGCCCAACGGGGCGAGCCGGTCGTCAGTTCTTC. It encodes CASSPTGRAGRQFF.

This clonotype was detected a few times. CDR3 DNA sequence: TGCGCCAGCAGCCCCCGGGACAGGGCGATAGATACGCAGTATTTT. It translates to CASSPRDRAIDTQYF. V is TRBV4-1 and J is TRBJ2-3, with 9 bases fitting TRBD1. With V trimmed by 4 bases and J by 5 bases, 7 bases remained unmatched. There are 15 residues in the CDR3. Germline-derived CDR1 and CDR2 are MGHRA and YSYEKL.

This clonotype turned up a few times. V usage is TRBV2 and J usage is TRBJ2-7; unclear D gene. Deletions cut 1 base from V and 9 bases from J, with 4 bases between. This CDR3 is 10 amino acids long. Germline CDR1 is SNHLY and CDR2 is FYNNEI. This CDR3 is CASSEGRQYF. CDR3 nucleotide sequence: TGTGCCAGCAGTGAAGGACGGCAGTACTTC.

This sequence joins TRBV12-3 or TRBV12-4 and TRBJ2-3; D is perhaps TRBD1 (6 bases). CDR3 length: 13 residues. V shed 5 bases and J shed 4 bases, with 10 bases lying between them. The CDR3 is CASSRDIADTQYF. The CDR3 DNA follows: TGTGCCAGCAGTCGGGACATCGCAGATACGCAGTATTTT.

V is TRBV19 and J is TRBJ1-6, with 9 bases matching TRBD1. CDR3 length: 13 residues. Losses at the gene ends were 10 bases for V and 8 bases for J; bases not matched to a gene: 6. Germline V CDR1 and CDR2: LNHDA, SQIVND (reference sequence). CDR3 residues: CATGTGGDSPLHF. The CDR3 DNA sequence: TGTGCCACCGGAACAGGGGGCGATTCACCCCTCCACTTT.